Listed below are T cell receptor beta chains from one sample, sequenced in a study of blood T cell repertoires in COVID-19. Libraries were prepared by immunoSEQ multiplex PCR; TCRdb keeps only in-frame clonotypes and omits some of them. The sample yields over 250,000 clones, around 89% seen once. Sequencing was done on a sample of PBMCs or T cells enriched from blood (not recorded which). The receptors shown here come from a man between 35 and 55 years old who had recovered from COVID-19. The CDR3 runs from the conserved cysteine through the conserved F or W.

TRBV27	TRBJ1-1	CASSLARTFEAFF
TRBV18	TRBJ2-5	CASSPPGRGQETQYF
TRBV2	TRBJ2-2	CASRDRANTGELFF
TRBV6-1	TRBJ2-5	CASSEPYTQTQYF
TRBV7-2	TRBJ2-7	CASSSTGFYEQYF
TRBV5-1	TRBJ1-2	CASSLDRGDGYTF
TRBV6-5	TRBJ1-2	CASSYGQSGYTF
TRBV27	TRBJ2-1	CASSLGQGNNEQFF
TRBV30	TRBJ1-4	CASTEDGRGVKLFF
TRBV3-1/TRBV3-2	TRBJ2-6	CASSLQGTGANVLTF
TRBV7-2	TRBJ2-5	CASSSRASGAPETQYF
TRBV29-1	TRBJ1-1	CSVGTGGSEAFF
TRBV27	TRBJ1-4	CASSLGPGFANEKLFF
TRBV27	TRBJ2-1	CASSILGGSPYNEQFF
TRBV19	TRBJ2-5	CASSAWTGFQETQYF
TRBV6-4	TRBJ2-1	CASSVIAGVVGEQFF
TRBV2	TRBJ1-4	CASSEGGSTNEKLFF
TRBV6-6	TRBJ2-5	CASSPSTGTETQYF
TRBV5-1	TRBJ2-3	CASSLGPLAGVGADTQYF
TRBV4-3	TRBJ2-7	CASSLHRVRQGYEQYF
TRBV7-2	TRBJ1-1	CASSRVFTEAFF
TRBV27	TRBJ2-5	CASSFRSRLAGGNQETQYF
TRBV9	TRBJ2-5	CASSLGPQETQYF
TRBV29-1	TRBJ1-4	CSVGTIGGGKLFF
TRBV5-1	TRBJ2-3	CASSQAGGRPDTQYF
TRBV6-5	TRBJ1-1	CASTLGQGRTEAFF
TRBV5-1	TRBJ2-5	CASTSRQVEETQYF
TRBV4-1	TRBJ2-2	CASSQEGGNTMNTGELFF
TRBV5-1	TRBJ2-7	CASSLGGTGSYEQYF
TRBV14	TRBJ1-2	CASSHSGTPQYGYTF
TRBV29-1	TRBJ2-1	CSVDSDYNEQFF
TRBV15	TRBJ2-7	CATSGNRDRDYEQYF
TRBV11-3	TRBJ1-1	CASSFAGISMSTEAFF
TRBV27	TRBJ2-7	CASSSTGGFYYEQYF
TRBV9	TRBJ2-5	CASSVGRRAGGQETQYF
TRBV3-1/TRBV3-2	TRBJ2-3	CASSQEGGPSTDTQYF
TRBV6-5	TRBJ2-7	CASSYYNEQYF
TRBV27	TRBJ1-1	CASSGLSGKTEAFF
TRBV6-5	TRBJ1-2	CASKRGEGYGYTF
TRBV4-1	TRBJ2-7	CASSQVMGPDEQYF
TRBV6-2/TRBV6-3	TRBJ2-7	CASSFGTGAYEQYF
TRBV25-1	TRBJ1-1	CASSEDRVGRVTEAFF
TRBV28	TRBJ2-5	CASSRKRDWQETQYF
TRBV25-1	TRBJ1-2	CASSVSGGYYGYTF
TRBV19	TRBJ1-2	CASSIWGQDGYTF